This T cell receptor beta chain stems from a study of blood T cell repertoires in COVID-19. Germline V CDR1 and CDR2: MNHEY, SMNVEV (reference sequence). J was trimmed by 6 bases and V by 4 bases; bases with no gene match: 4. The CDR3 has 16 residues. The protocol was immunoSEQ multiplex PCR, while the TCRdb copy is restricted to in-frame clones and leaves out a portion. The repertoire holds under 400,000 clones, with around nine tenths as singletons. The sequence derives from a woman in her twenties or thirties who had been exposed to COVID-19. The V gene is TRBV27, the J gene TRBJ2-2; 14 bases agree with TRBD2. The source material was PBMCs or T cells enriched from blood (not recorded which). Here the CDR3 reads CASSYGTSGRAGELFF. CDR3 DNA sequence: TGTGCCAGCAGTTATGGGACTAGCGGGAGAGCCGGGGAGCTGTTTTTT.